This section outlines one TCR beta chain sequence together with its context. The data originate from a study of shared clonotypes between healthy human individuals. The naive CD8 fraction comprised CD45RO-negative cells positively selected for CCR7 and excluded terminally differentiated effector memory CD45RA+ cells. The CDR3 has 15 residues. Germline lookup yields CDR1 LGHNA and CDR2 YSLEER. V was pared by 0 bases and J by 2 bases, with 8 bases between. Libraries were prepared by immunoSEQ multiplex PCR; TCRdb keeps only in-frame clonotypes and omits some of them. The data show roughly 2,000,000 clones, approximately 94% seen once.

The chain uses TRBV4-3 and TRBJ2-1; D remains unclear. The receptor comes from a man younger than 35 in good health. Sequenced sample: naive CD8+ T cells sorted from blood. The chain's CDR3 is CASSQDGLAYNEQFF. CDR3 DNA sequence: TGCGCCAGCAGCCAAGACGGTCTAGCCTACAATGAGCAGTTCTTC.